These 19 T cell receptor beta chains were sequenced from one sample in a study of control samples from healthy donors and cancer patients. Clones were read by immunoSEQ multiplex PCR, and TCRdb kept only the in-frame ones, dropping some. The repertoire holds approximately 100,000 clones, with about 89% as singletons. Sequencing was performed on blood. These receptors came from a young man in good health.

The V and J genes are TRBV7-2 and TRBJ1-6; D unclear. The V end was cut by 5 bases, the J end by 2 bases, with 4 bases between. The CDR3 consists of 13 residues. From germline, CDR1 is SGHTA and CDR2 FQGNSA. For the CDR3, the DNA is TGTGCCAGCAGCCGGACCTATAATTCACCCCTCCACTTT. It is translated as CASSRTYNSPLHF.

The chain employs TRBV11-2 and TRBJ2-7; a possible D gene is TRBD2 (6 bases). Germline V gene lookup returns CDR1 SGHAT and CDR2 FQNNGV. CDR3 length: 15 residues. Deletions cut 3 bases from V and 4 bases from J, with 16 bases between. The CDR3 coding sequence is TGTGCCAGCAGCTTTCGGGTAGGGAGGCCTTACGAGCAGTACTTC. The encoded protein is CASSFRVGRPYEQYF.

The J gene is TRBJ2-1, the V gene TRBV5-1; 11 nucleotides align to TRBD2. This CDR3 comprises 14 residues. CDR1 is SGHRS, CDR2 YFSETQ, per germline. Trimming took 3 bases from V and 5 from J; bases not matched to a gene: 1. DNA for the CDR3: TGCGCCAGCAGCTCGACTAGCGGGAACAATGAGCAGTTCTTC. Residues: CASSSTSGNNEQFF.

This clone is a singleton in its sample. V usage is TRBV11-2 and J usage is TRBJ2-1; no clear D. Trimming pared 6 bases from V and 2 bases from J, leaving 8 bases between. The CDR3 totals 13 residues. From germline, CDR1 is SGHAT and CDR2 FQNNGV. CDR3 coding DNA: TGTGCCAGCAGGGACCCACCCTACAATGAGCAGTTCTTC. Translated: CASRDPPYNEQFF.

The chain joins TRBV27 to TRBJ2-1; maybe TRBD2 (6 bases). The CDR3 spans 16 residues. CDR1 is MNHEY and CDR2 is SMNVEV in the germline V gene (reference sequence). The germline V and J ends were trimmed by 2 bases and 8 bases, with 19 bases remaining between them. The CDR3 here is CASSLATGLQRDEQFF. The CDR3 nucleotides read TGTGCCAGCAGTTTAGCTACGGGACTTCAACGCGATGAGCAGTTCTTC.

The CDR3: CASVGRRGTEAFF. The CDR3, as DNA: TGTGCCAGCGTAGGGCGCCGCGGCACGGAAGCTTTCTTT. The rearrangement links TRBV28 to TRBJ1-1; D is uncertain. Germline CDR1 MDHEN, CDR2 SYDVKM. The CDR3 length is 13 residues. V was clipped by 8 bases and J by 8 bases, with 18 bases between them.

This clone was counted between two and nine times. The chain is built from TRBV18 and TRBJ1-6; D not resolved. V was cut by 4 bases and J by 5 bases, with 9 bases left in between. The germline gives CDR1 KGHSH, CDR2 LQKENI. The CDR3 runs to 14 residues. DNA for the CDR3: TGTGCCAGCTCACTCCGGGAGAATAATTCACCCCTCCACTTT. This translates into CASSLRENNSPLHF.

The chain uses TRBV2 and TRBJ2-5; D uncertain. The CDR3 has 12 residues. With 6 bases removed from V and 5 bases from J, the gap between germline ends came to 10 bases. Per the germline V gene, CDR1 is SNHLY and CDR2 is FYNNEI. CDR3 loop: CASRMIGETQYF. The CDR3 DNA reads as TGTGCCAGCAGAATGATAGGCGAGACCCAGTACTTC.

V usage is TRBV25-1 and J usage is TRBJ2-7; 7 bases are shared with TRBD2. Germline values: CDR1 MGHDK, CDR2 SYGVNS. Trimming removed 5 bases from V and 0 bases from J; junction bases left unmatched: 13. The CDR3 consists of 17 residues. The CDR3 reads CASSRGGAGESSYEQYF. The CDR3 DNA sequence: TGTGCCAGCAGTCGGGGCGGGGCGGGGGAGAGCTCCTACGAGCAGTACTTC.

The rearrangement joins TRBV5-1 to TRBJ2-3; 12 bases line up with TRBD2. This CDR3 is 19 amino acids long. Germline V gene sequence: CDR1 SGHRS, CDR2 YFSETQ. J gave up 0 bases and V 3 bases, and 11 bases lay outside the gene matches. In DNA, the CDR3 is TGCGCCAGCAGCTCCGGGAGACTAGCGGGGGCCATAAGCACAGATACGCAGTATTTT. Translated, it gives CASSSGRLAGAISTDTQYF.

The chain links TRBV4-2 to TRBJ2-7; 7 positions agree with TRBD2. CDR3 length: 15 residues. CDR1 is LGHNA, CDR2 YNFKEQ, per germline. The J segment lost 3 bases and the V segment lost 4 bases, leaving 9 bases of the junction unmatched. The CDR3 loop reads CASSPRAGAHYEQYF. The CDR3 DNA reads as TGTGCCAGCAGCCCAAGGGCGGGAGCCCACTACGAGCAGTACTTC.

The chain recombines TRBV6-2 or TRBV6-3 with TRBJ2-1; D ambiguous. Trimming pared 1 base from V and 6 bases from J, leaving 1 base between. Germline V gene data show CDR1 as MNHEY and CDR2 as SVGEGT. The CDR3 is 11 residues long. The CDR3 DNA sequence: TGTGCCAGCAGTTACTTCAATGAGCAGTTCTTC. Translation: CASSYFNEQFF.

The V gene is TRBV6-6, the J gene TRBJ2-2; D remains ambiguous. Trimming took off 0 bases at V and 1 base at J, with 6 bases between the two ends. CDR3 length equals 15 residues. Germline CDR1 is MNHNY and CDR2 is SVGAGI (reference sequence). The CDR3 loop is CASSYSGMNTGELFF. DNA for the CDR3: TGTGCCAGCAGTTACTCTGGGATGAACACCGGGGAGCTGTTTTTT.

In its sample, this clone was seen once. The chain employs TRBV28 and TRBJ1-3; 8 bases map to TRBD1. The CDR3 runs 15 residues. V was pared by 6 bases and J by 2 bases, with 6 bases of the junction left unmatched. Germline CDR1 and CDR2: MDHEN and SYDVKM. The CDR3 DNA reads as TGTGCCAGCAGACCCCAGGGGGCGGCTGGAAACACCATATATTTT. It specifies CASRPQGAAGNTIYF.

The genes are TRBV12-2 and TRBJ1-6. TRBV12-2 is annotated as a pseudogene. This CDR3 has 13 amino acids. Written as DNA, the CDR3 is TGTGCAAGTCGCTCAGGCGGGGGTTCACCCCTCCACTTT. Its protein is CASRSGGGSPLHF.

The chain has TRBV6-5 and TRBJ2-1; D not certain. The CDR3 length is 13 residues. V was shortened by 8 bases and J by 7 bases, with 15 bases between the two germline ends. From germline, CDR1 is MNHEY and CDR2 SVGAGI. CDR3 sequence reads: CASGLDRGNEQFF. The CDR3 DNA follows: TGTGCCAGCGGCTTAGACCGTGGGAATGAGCAGTTCTTC.

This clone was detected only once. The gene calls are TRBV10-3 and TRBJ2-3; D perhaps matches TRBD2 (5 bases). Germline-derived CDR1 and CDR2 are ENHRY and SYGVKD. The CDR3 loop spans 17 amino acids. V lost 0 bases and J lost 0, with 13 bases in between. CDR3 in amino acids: CAISESSGSSSTDTQYF. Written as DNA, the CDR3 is TGTGCCATCAGTGAGTCGAGCGGATCTTCTAGCACAGATACGCAGTATTTT.

The CDR3, as DNA: TGTGCCAGCAGTCCTTGGGCAGGGTCGGAGCCCCAGCATTTT. Translated, it gives CASSPWAGSEPQHF. This chain connects TRBV28 to TRBJ1-5; D possibly corresponds to TRBD1 (5 bases). This CDR3 is built from 14 residues. Trimming took 5 bases from V and 8 from J, leaving 16 bases between them. Germline assignment: CDR1 MDHEN and CDR2 SYDVKM.

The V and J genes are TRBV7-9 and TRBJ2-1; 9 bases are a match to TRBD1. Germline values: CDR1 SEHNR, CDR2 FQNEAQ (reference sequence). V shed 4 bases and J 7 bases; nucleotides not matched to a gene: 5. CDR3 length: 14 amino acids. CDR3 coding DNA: TGTGCCAGCAGCTCGGCCGGGACAGGGAATGAGCAGTTCTTC. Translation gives CASSSAGTGNEQFF.